This passage covers 13 T cell receptor beta chains from one sample sequenced in a study of blood T cells in healthy people across ages. Next came a second PCR, run for roughly 7 to 12 cycles, which used a sample-barcoded 5' primer along with a J-beta primer mix. TCRdb redid the calling of the 5' RACE reads with MiXCR, one entry per CDR3 protein. The sample contains 700,000 to 850,000 distinct CDR3 sequences, roughly 53% of which appear only once. Material for sequencing was blood. The receptors derive from a man older than 75 in good health.

The chain is built from TRBV5-1 and TRBJ1-2; D is possibly TRBD1 (6 bases). The CDR3 length is 13 residues. V was shortened by 3 bases and J by 7 bases, with 13 bases between the two germline ends. Germline V CDR1 and CDR2: SGHRS, YFSETQ. The CDR3 loop is CASSSEGVGGYTF. The CDR3 DNA reads TGCGCCAGCAGCTCCGAGGGGGTCGGTGGCTACACCTTC.

This clonotype was seen only a few times. The chain couples TRBV7-2 to TRBJ2-2, with D perhaps matching TRBD1 (6 bases). The germline V gene encodes CDR1 SGHTA and CDR2 FQGNSA. V was shortened by 8 bases and J by 0 bases, with 10 bases between the two germline ends. This CDR3 comprises 14 residues. The CDR3 spells CASAGVANTGELFF. The CDR3, as DNA: TGTGCCAGCGCAGGGGTCGCGAACACCGGGGAGCTGTTTTTT.

With respect to this clonotype: The junction differs from germline at one of its ends, possibly a read error. The chain employs TRBV20-1 and TRBJ2-5, with TRBD1 identical over 12 bases. Germline V gene data show CDR1 as DFQATT and CDR2 as SNEGSKA (reference sequence). The CDR3 length is 15 residues. CDR3 residues: CSAREGTGGRETQNF. CDR3 nucleotides: TGCAGTGCTAGAGAAGGGACAGGGGGCAGAGAGACCCAGAACTTC.

The chain carries TRBV7-9 and TRBJ1-6; 11 nucleotides agree with TRBD1. Germline-derived CDR1 and CDR2 are SEHNR and FQNEAQ (reference sequence). The CDR3 has 16 amino acids. J was trimmed by 11 bases and V by 5 bases; bases with no gene match: 11. The CDR3 region has the DNA TGTGCCAGCAGCCCCGGGACAGGGGGTAGGAGGGCACCCCTCCACTTT. This translates into CASSPGTGGRRAPLHF. Supplemented by reference TRBV7-9 and TRBJ1-6, the full variable domain reads DTGVSQNPRHKITKRGQNVTFRCDPISEHNRLYWYRQTLGQGPEFLTYFQNEAQLEKSRLLSDRFSAERPKGSFSTLEIQRTEQGDSAMYLCASSPGTGGRRAPLHFGNGTRLTVT.

The chain employs TRBV6-5 and TRBJ2-1; D gene uncertain. V lost 6 bases and J lost 15, with 6 bases in between. The CDR3 is 8 amino acids. Germline assignment: CDR1 MNHEY and CDR2 SVGAGI. Here the CDR3 reads CASSPGFF. In DNA form, the CDR3 reads TGTGCCAGCAGCCCCGGGTTCTTC.

This clonotype has more than one count but fewer than ten. For the CDR3, the DNA is TGCGCCAGCAGCTTGACCGGGACAGGGGGTTTCGAGCAGTACTTC. It is translated as CASSLTGTGGFEQYF. The gene calls are TRBV5-1 and TRBJ2-7, with TRBD1 matching 11 bases. The germline V gene encodes CDR1 SGHRS and CDR2 YFSETQ. Trimming removed 1 base from V and 6 bases from J; junction bases left unmatched: 6. CDR3 size: 15 residues.

V is TRBV20-1 and J is TRBJ2-7, with 7 bases identical to TRBD1. CDR1 and CDR2 (germline): DFQATT, SNEGSKA (reference sequence). Trimming removed 6 bases from V and 3 bases from J; junction bases left unmatched: 8. The CDR3 consists of 13 residues. The CDR3 reads CSAGEGARYEQYF. The CDR3, as DNA: TGCAGTGCGGGTGAGGGGGCACGCTACGAGCAGTACTTC.

This clonotype was seen only a few times. The V gene is TRBV10-3, the J gene TRBJ2-3, with TRBD1 matching 9 bases. CDR3 length equals 16 residues. Germline V CDR1 and CDR2: ENHRY, SYGVKD. Unmatched junction bases numbered 13, after V lost 8 bases and J lost 4 bases. In DNA form, the CDR3 reads TGTGCCATCGCCAAGAATTTGGGACAGGGCCCAGATACGCAGTATTTT. Translation gives CAIAKNLGQGPDTQYF.

This clonotype was counted a few times. J is TRBJ2-3 and V is TRBV3-1; TRBD2 matches 8 bases. Germline CDR1 LGHDT, CDR2 YNNKEL (reference sequence). Losses at the gene ends were 5 bases for V and 14 bases for J; bases not matched to a gene: 15. The CDR3 consists of 14 residues. The CDR3 nucleotides are TGTGCCAGCAGCTACGAGCGGGAGCACAGATACGCGTATTTT. It codes for CASSYEREHRYAYF.

This clonotype is a singleton in its sample. The rearrangement uses TRBV28 and TRBJ2-7; 15 bases match TRBD2. The CDR3 sequence is 13 residues long. CDR1 and CDR2 (germline): MDHEN, SYDVKM. V was clipped by 8 bases and J by 5 bases; unmatched bases: 1. The CDR3 loop reads CASGTSGRHEQYF. CDR3 nucleotides: TGTGCCAGCGGGACTAGCGGGAGGCACGAGCAGTACTTC.

In its sample, this clonotype was seen a few times. The chain carries TRBV2 and TRBJ2-3; TRBD2 matches 10 bases. V dropped 8 bases and J dropped 1; count of bases not matched to a gene: 0. CDR1 SNHLY and CDR2 FYNNEI come from the germline V gene. The CDR3 is 13 residues long. CDR3 sequence: CASGLAGTDTQYF. The CDR3 nucleotides read TGTGCCAGCGGACTAGCGGGCACAGATACGCAGTATTTT. Drawing the rest from reference TRBV2 and TRBJ2-3, the complete variable domain is EPEVTQTPSHQVTQMGQEVILRCVPISNHLYFYWYRQILGQKVEFLVSFYNNEISEKSEIFDDQFSVERPDGSNFTLKIRSTKLEDSAMYFCASGLAGTDTQYFGPGTRLTVL.

The chain recombines TRBV29-1 with TRBJ2-7, with 8 bases fitting TRBD1. CDR3 length: 14 residues. The germline gives CDR1 SQVTM, CDR2 ANQGSEA. V shed 4 bases, J shed 5 bases, and the junction held 10 bases outside the gene matches. CDR3 region: CSVVPRQGAHEQYF. The CDR3 DNA sequence: TGCAGCGTTGTACCTCGTCAGGGGGCCCACGAGCAGTACTTC.

The chain has TRBV7-6 and TRBJ2-1, with 7 bases identical to TRBD2. The CDR3 runs to 17 residues. Germline V gene data show CDR1 as SGHVS and CDR2 as FNYEAQ. Trimming at V came to 6 bases and at J to 4 bases, leaving 15 bases not matched to a gene. CDR3 sequence (DNA): TGTGCCAGCAGACGGCGGCTGGCGGGAGCCCTATACAATGAGCAGTTCTTC. As protein: CASRRRLAGALYNEQFF.